This T cell receptor (beta chain) was identified in a study of blood T cell repertoires in COVID-19. Study details: Sources were T cells, B-cell-depleted T cells, or PBMCs; the material itself was cDNA or gDNA.

Authors' data handling: From reference gene primer amplification, estimates of nucleated cell counts were derived. Clones were sequenced by immunoSEQ multiplex PCR, and TCRdb holds only the in-frame ones, with some missing. V, J and clone size derive from that table, while D and trimming were established from the DNA sequence. The table has fewer than 200,000 clones, roughly four fifths seen once. This receptor was taken from a man aged 35 to 55 who had recovered from COVID-19. Sequencing used peripheral blood.

The CDR3 DNA is TGTGCCAGCAGCTTCCTTACTCGGGATGAGCAGTTCTTC. Encoded protein: CASSFLTRDEQFF. The chain carries TRBV7-2 and TRBJ2-1; D ambiguous. The V end lost 3 bases, the J end lost 8 bases, and 11 bases lay between the germline ends. CDR1 SGHTA and CDR2 FQGNSA come from the germline V gene. The CDR3 loop spans 13 amino acids.